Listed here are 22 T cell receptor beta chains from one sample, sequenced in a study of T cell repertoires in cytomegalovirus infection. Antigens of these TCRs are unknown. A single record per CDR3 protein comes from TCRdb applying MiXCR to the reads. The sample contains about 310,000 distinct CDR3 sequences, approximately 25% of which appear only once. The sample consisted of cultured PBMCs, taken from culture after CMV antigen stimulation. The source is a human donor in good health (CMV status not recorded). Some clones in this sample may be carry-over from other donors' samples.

CDR3 sequence reads: CASSPPRETQYF. Here the CDR3 DNA reads TGTGCCAGCAGCCCTCCTCGGGAGACCCAGTACTTC. The chain employs TRBV7-9 and TRBJ2-5; D gene uncertain. This CDR3 spans 12 amino acids. Germline V lookup: CDR1 SEHNR, CDR2 FQNEAQ (reference sequence). The ends were cut back, 5 bases at V and 5 bases at J, with 9 bases in the middle. Combining the CDR3 with reference TRBV7-9 and TRBJ2-5 gives the whole variable domain DTGVSQNPRHKITKRGQNVTFRCDPISEHNRLYWYRQTLGQGPEFLTYFQNEAQLEKSRLLSDRFSAERPKGSFSTLEIQRTEQGDSAMYLCASSPPRETQYFGPGTRLLVL.

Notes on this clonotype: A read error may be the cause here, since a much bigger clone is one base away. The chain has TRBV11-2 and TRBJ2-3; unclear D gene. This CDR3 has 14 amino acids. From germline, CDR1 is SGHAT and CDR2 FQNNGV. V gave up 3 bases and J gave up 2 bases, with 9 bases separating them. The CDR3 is CASSFQRSTDTQYF. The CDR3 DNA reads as TGTGCCAGCAGCTTCCAAAGATCCACAGATACGCAGTATTTT. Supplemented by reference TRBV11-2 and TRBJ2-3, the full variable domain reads EAGVAQSPRYKIIEKRQSVAFWCNPISGHATLYWYQQILGQGPKLLIQFQNNGVVDDSQLPKDRFSAERLKGVDSTLKIQPAKLEDSAVYLCASSFQRSTDTQYFGPGTRLTVL.

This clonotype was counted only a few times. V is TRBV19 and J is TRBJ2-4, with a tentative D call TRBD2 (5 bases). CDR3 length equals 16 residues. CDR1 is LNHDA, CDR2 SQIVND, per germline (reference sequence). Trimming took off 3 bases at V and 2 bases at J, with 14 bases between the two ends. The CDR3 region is CASSMTPGVTKNIQYF. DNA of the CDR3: TGTGCCAGTAGTATGACGCCCGGGGTGACCAAAAACATTCAGTACTTC.

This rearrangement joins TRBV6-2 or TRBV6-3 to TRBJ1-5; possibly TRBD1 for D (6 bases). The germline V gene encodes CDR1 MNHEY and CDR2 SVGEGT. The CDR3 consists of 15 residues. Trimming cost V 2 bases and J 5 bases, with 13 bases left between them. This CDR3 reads CASSYPGTIDQPQHF. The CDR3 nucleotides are TGTGCCAGCAGTTACCCAGGGACAATAGATCAGCCCCAGCATTTT.

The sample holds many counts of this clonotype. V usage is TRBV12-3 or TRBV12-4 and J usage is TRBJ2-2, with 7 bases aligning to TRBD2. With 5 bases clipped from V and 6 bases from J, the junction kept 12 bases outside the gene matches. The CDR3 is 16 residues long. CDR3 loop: CASSPRTSKSAGELFF. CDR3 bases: TGTGCCAGCAGTCCACGGACTAGTAAGAGCGCCGGGGAGCTGTTTTTT.

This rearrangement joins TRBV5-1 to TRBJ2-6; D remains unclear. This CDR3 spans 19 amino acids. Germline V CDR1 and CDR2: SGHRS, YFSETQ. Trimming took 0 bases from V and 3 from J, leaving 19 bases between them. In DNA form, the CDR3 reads TGCGCCAGCAGCTTGGCCTTCACAGTCGGGCTAGGTGGGGCCAACGTCCTGACTTTC. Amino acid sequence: CASSLAFTVGLGGANVLTF.

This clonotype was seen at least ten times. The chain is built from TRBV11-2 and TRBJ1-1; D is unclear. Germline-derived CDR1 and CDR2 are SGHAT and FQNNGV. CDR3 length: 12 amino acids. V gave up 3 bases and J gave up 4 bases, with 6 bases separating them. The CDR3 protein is CASSFQRTEAFF. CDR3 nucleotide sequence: TGTGCCAGCAGCTTCCAGCGCACTGAAGCTTTCTTT.

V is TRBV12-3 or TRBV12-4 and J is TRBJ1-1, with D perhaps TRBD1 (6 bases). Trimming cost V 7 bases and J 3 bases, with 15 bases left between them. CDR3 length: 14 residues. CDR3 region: CASTKEGGYTEAFF. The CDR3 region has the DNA TGTGCCAGCACGAAGGAGGGGGGCTACACTGAAGCTTTCTTT.

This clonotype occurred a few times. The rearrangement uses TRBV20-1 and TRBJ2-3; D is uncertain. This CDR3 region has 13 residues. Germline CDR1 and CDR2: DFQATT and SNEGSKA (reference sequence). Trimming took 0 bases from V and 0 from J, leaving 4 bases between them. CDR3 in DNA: TGCAGTGCTAGAGACTATAGCACAGATACGCAGTATTTT. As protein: CSARDYSTDTQYF.

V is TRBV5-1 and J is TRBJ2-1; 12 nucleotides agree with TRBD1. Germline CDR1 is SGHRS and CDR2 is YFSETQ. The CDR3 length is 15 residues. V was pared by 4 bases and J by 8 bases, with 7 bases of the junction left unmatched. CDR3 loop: CASSVGQGAGDEQFF. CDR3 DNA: TGCGCCAGCAGCGTGGGACAGGGGGCAGGCGATGAGCAGTTCTTC.

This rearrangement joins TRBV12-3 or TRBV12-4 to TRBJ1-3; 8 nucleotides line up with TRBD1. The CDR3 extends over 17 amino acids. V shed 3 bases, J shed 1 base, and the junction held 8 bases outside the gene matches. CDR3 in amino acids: CASSFLTGERSGNTIYF. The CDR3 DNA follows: TGTGCCAGCAGTTTCTTGACAGGGGAGAGGTCTGGAAACACCATATATTTT.

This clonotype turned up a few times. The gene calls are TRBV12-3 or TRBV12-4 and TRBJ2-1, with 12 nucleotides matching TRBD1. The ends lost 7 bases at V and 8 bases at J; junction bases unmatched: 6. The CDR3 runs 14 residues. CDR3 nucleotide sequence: TGTGCCAGCAACCCGGGACAGGGGGCGGATGAGCAGTTCTTC. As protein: CASNPGQGADEQFF.

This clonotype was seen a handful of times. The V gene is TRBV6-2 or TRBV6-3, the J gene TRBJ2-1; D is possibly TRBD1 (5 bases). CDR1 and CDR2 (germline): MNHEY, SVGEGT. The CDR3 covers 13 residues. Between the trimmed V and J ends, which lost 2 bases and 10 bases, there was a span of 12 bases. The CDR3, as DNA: TGTGCCAGCAGTTACACGCATTCAGGGGAGCAGTTCTTC. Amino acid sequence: CASSYTHSGEQFF.

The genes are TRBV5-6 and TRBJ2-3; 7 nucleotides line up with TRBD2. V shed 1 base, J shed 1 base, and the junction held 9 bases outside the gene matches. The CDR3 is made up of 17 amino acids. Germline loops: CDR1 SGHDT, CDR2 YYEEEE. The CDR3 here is CASSLLASGARTDTQYF. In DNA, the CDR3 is TGTGCCAGCAGCTTGTTGGCTAGCGGTGCTCGCACAGATACGCAGTATTTT.

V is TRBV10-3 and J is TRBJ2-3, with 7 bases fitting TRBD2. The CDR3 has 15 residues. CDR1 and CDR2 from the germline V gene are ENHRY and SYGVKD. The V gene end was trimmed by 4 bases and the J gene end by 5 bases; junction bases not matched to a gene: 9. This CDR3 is CAISGRAGAEDTQYF. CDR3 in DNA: TGTGCCATCAGTGGGCGCGCGGGAGCGGAAGATACGCAGTATTTT.

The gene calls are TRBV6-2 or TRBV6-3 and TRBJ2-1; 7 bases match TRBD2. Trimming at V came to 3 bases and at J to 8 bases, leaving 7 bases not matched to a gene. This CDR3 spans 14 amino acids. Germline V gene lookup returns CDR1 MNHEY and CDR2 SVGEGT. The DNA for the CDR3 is TGTGCCAGCAGTTATGGGGGGGAGTACGATGAGCAGTTCTTC. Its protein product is CASSYGGEYDEQFF.

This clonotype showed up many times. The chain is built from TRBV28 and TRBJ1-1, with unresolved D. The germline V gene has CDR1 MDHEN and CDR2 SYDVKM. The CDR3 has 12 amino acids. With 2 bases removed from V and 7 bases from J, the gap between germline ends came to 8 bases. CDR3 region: CASSLGRVEAFF. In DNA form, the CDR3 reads TGTGCCAGCAGTTTAGGGAGGGTTGAAGCTTTCTTT.

The CDR3 coding sequence is TGTGCCAGCAGCCCACCCGCAGTGACCCAGTACTTC. Its translation is CASSPPAVTQYF. The gene calls are TRBV7-2 and TRBJ2-5, with unresolved D. The CDR3 loop spans 12 amino acids. CDR1 and CDR2 (germline): SGHTA, FQGNSA. The V gene lost 5 bases and the J gene lost 7 bases, with 11 bases spanning the gap.

As DNA, the CDR3 is TGTGCCACCTCCCCCGAGGGCGCAGGACTAGACTACAATGAGCAGTTCTTC. Translating gives CATSPEGAGLDYNEQFF. This chain joins TRBV6-4 and TRBJ2-1; 7 bases agree with TRBD2. The CDR3 extends over 17 amino acids. Trimming removed 10 bases from V and 3 bases from J; junction bases left unmatched: 18. Looked up from germline, CDR1 is MRHNA and CDR2 is SNTAGT.

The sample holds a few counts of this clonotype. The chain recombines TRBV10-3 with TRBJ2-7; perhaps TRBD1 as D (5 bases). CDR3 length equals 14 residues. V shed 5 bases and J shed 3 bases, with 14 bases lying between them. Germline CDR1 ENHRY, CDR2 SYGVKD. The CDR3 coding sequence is TGTGCCATCAGTACATCGACAGCCTTCTACGAGCAGTACGTC. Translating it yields CAISTSTAFYEQYV.

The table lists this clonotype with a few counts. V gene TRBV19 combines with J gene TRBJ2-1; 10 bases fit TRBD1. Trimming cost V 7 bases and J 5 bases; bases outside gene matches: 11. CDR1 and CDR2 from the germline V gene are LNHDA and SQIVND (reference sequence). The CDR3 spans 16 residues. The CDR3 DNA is TGTGCCAGTACCGATAGAGCCGGGACAGGGGACAATGAGCAGTTCTTC. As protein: CASTDRAGTGDNEQFF.

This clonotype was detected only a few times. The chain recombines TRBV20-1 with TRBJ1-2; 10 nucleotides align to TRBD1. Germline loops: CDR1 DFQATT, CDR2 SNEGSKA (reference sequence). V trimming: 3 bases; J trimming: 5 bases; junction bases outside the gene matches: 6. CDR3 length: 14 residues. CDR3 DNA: TGCAGTGCTAGCCAGACAGGGGGCTTATATGGCTACACCTTC. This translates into CSASQTGGLYGYTF.